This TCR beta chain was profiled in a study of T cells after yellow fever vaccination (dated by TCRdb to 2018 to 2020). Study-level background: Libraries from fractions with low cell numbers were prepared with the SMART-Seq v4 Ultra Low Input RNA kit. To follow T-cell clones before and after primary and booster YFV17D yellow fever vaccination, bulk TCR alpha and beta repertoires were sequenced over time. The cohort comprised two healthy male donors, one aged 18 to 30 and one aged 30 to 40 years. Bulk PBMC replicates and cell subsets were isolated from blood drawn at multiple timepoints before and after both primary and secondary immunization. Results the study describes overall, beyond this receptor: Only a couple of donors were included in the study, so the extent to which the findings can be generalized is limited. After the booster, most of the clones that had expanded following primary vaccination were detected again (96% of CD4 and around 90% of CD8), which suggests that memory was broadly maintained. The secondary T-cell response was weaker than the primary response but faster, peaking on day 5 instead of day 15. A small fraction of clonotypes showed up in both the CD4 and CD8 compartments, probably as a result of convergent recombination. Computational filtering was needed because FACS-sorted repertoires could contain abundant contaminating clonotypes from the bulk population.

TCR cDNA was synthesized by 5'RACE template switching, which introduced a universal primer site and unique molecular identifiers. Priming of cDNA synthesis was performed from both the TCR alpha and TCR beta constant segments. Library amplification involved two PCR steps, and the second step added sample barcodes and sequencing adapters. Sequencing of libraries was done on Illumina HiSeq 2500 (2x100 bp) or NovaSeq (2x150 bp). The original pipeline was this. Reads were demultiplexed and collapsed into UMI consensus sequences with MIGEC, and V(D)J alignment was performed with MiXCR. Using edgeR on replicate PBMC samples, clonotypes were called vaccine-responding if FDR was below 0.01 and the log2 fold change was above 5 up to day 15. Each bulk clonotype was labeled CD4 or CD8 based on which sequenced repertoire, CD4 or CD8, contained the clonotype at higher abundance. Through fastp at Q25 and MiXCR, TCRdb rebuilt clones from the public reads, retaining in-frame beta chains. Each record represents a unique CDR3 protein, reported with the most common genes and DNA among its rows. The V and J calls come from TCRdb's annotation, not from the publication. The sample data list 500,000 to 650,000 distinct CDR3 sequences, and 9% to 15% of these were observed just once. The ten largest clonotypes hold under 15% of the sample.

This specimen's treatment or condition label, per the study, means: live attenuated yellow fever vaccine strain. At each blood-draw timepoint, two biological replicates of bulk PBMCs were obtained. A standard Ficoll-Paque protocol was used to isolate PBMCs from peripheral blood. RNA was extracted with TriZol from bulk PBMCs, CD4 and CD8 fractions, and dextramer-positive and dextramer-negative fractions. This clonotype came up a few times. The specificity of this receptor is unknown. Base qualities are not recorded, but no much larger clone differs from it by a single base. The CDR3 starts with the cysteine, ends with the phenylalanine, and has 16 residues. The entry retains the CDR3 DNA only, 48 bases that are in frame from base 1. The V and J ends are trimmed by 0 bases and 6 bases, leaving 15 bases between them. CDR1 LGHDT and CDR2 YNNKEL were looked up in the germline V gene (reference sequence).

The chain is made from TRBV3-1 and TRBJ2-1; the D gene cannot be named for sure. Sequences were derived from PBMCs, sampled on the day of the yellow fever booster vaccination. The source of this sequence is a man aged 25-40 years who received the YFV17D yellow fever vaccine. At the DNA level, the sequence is TGTGCCAGCAGCCAAGACTGGGTTCCCGGGTGCAATGAGCAGTTCTTC. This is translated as CASSQDWVPGCNEQFF.